The 29 T cell receptor beta chains below come from one sample, sequenced in a study of OX40 agonist ivuxolimab in advanced cancers. Sequenced by immunoSEQ multiplex PCR; TCRdb stores in-frame clones only, minus some. Of 98,000 or so clones listed, less than 95% were seen once; the top ten hold approximately 0.18%. Sequenced material: CD4+ or CD8+ T cells sorted from blood, taken in a trial of the OX40 agonist ivuxolimab. Receptors originate from an adult with an advanced solid tumor such as melanoma, head and neck, liver or kidney cancer.

The chain combines TRBV28 with TRBJ2-7; tentative D call: TRBD1 (6 bases). V was clipped by 6 bases and J by 0 bases, with 15 bases between them. Germline CDR1 reads MDHEN; CDR2 reads SYDVKM. This CDR3 spans 15 amino acids. CDR3 loop: CASSLGHSSSYEQYF. The CDR3 DNA is TGTGCCAGCAGCTTGGGACATTCGAGCTCCTACGAGCAGTACTTC.

This chain uses TRBV30 with TRBJ2-7; either TRBD1 or TRBD2 may fit D (5 bases each). V lost 2 bases to trimming and J lost 2 bases, with 13 bases between them. The germline V gene encodes CDR1 GTSNPN and CDR2 SVGIG (reference sequence). CDR3 size: 14 residues. The CDR3 sequence: CAWSRGAPPYEQYF. As DNA, the CDR3 is TGTGCCTGGAGTAGGGGAGCCCCCCCCTACGAGCAGTACTTC.

The rearrangement uses TRBV6-5 and TRBJ1-1, with no clear D. Looked up from germline, CDR1 is MNHEY and CDR2 is SVGAGI. V lost 8 bases and J lost 3, with 13 bases in between. The CDR3 is 13 residues long. Here the CDR3 DNA reads TGTGCCAGCGTCCAAGGAAGATACACTGAAGCTTTCTTT. Its protein product is CASVQGRYTEAFF.

The chain couples TRBV6-5 to TRBJ2-3; tentatively, D is TRBD1 (6 bases). Trimming removed 5 bases at V and 1 base at J, with 13 bases between. There are 15 residues in the CDR3. Germline-derived CDR1 and CDR2 are MNHEY and SVGAGI. The CDR3 region is CASSRTEARTDTQYF. CDR3 sequence (DNA): TGTGCCAGCAGTCGGACAGAGGCCCGCACAGATACGCAGTATTTT.

CDR3 region: CASSLPGTSGSTDTQYF. The CDR3 DNA reads as TGTGCCAGCAGCTTACCCGGGACTAGCGGTTCCACAGATACGCAGTATTTT. The genes are TRBV7-9 and TRBJ2-3; TRBD2 agrees at 11 bases. The CDR3 spans 17 residues. V was pared by 2 bases and J by 2 bases, with 6 bases of the junction left unmatched. Germline values: CDR1 SEHNR, CDR2 FQNEAQ (reference sequence).

To note about this clone: The identical CDR3 is also encoded by other nucleotide sequences in the sample. J is TRBJ1-2 and V is TRBV5-6; D not resolved. Germline assignment: CDR1 SGHDT and CDR2 YYEEEE. Trimming took off 0 bases at V and 6 bases at J, with 6 bases between the two ends. The length of the CDR3 is 12 residues. The DNA of the CDR3 is TGTGCCAGCAGCTTGGCTGGGGATGGCTACACCTTC. Translating gives CASSLAGDGYTF.

The chain is built from TRBV4-1 and TRBJ1-2; possible D gene TRBD1, 5 bases. There are 14 residues in the CDR3. Trimming left V 3 bases short and J 4 bases short, with 12 bases between. Per the germline V gene, CDR1 is MGHRA and CDR2 is YSYEKL. Here the CDR3 reads CASSHRVGAYGYTF. DNA for the CDR3: TGCGCCAGCAGCCACAGGGTCGGGGCCTATGGCTACACCTTC.

The V gene is TRBV7-2, the J gene TRBJ1-5, with D possibly matching TRBD1 (5 bases). This CDR3 is 14 amino acids long. CDR1 and CDR2 (germline): SGHTA, FQGNSA. V gave up 3 bases and J gave up 7 bases, with 13 bases separating them. The CDR3 spells CASSLGQGGQPQHF. In nucleotides, the CDR3 is TGTGCCAGCAGCTTGGGGCAGGGAGGGCAGCCCCAGCATTTT.

This clone came up a few times. The chain is built from TRBV18 and TRBJ2-7, with D possibly called TRBD1 or TRBD2 (5 bases each). The V gene lost 1 base and the J gene lost 0 bases, with 7 bases spanning the gap. CDR1 and CDR2 (germline): KGHSH, LQKENI. This CDR3 region has 14 residues. In DNA, the CDR3 is TGTGCCAGCTCACCACGGGGGAGCTCCTACGAGCAGTACTTC. Its translation: CASSPRGSSYEQYF. The complete variable domain, with remaining parts taken from reference TRBV18 and TRBJ2-7, reads NAGVMQNPRHLVRRRGQEARLRCSPMKGHSHVYWYRQLPEEGLKFMVYLQKENIIDESGMPKERFSAEFPKEGPSILRIQQVVRGDSAAYFCASSPRGSSYEQYFGPGTRLTVT.

This chain joins TRBV9 and TRBJ2-7; D is unresolved. The CDR3 extends over 13 amino acids. The V gene lost 1 base and the J gene lost 4 bases, with 9 bases spanning the gap. Germline loops: CDR1 SGDLS, CDR2 YYNGEE. The CDR3 spells CASSVQERYEQYF. The CDR3 DNA is TGTGCCAGCAGCGTACAGGAGAGGTACGAGCAGTACTTC.

The chain links TRBV5-1 to TRBJ2-3; D may be TRBD1 or TRBD2 (5 bases each). Trimming cost V 4 bases and J 4 bases, with 19 bases left between them. Germline V gene sequence: CDR1 SGHRS, CDR2 YFSETQ. There are 16 residues in the CDR3. CDR3 nucleotides: TGCGCCAGCAGCCGGGAAGCAGGGCTAGTAGCAGATACGCAGTATTTT. Residues: CASSREAGLVADTQYF.

V gene TRBV15 combines with J gene TRBJ1-5; 7 nucleotides agree with TRBD1. With V trimmed by 5 bases and J by 3 bases, 7 bases remained unmatched. From germline, CDR1 is LNHNV and CDR2 YYDKDF (reference sequence). This CDR3 region has 15 residues. The CDR3 bases are TGTGCCACCAGCCGTCAGACAGGGAACAATCAGCCCCAGCATTTT. Encoded protein: CATSRQTGNNQPQHF.

The chain joins TRBV21-1 to TRBJ2-7; the table's D call, TRBD2, has no DNA check behind it. TRBV21-1 is a recognized pseudogene. This CDR3 contains 18 residues. The CDR3 coding sequence is TGTACCAGCAGCAAAGGGGGGTCACCCCGGGACTGTCGGTACGAGCAGTACTTC. This gives the protein CTSSKGGSPRDCRYEQYF.

CDR3 sequence reads: CSVEGDRAFSYEQYF. The CDR3 bases are TGCAGCGTTGAGGGGGACAGGGCTTTCTCCTACGAGCAGTACTTC. The V call is TRBV29-1, the J call TRBJ2-7, with 9 bases matching TRBD1. The V gene end was trimmed by 3 bases and the J gene end by 0 bases; junction bases not matched to a gene: 6. CDR1 is SQVTM, CDR2 ANQGSEA, per germline. This CDR3 is built from 15 residues.

The chain is built from TRBV27 and TRBJ1-4, with D maybe TRBD1 (5 bases). Germline CDR1 is MNHEY and CDR2 is SMNVEV (reference sequence). CDR3 length equals 17 residues. V was shortened by 5 bases and J by 3 bases, with 19 bases between the two germline ends. The CDR3 DNA reads as TGTGCCAGCAGTCCCCGCTCCTCGGGCAGGGCTAATGAAAAACTGTTTTTT. Encoded protein: CASSPRSSGRANEKLFF.

The genes are TRBV11-1 and TRBJ2-7; tentative D call: TRBD2 (6 bases). V lost 1 base to trimming and J lost 5 bases, with 9 bases between them. Germline CDR1 SGHAT, CDR2 FQDESV (reference sequence). There are 13 residues in the CDR3. The CDR3 loop is CASSLDRGNEQYF. CDR3 in DNA: TGTGCCAGCAGCTTAGATCGGGGGAACGAGCAGTACTTC.

This clone was observed once. The chain links TRBV6-5 to TRBJ2-2; 9 bases align to TRBD2. This CDR3 has 14 residues. CDR1 and CDR2 from the germline V gene are MNHEY and SVGAGI. Trimming at V came to 7 bases and at J to 6 bases, leaving 6 bases not matched to a gene. This chain's CDR3 is CASKDGGGAGELFF. DNA of the CDR3: TGTGCCAGCAAGGATGGCGGGGGGGCCGGGGAGCTGTTTTTT.

The chain recombines TRBV5-1 with TRBJ2-5, with TRBD1 matching 7 bases. Germline CDR1 reads SGHRS; CDR2 reads YFSETQ. The junction had 8 bases not matched to a gene; V was cut back by 1 base and J by 2 bases. The CDR3 consists of 16 residues. The DNA for the CDR3 is TGCGCCAGCAGCTTGCAGGGGACAGCATTGCAAGAGACCCAGTACTTC. Its translation: CASSLQGTALQETQYF.

Remarks on this clone: Since the CDR3 does not end with the conserved phenylalanine or tryptophan, this likely comes from a read error. The chain couples TRBV7-8 to TRBJ1-1; no firm D call. The CDR3 is made up of 13 amino acids. With 5 bases removed from V and 6 bases from J, the gap between germline ends came to 13 bases. The V gene's germline CDR1 is SGHVS and CDR2 FQNEAQ. CDR3 amino acids: CASSPQDQSEAFL. Written as DNA, the CDR3 is TGTGCCAGCAGCCCTCAAGACCAATCTGAAGCTTTCCTT.

This chain uses TRBV5-1 with TRBJ2-2; 9 bases match TRBD2. With 0 bases clipped from V and 2 bases from J, the junction kept 5 bases outside the gene matches. There are 17 residues in the CDR3. The germline CDR1 and CDR2 sequences are SGHRS and YFSETQ. CDR3 amino acids: CASSLVSGGLNTGELFF. CDR3 sequence (DNA): TGCGCCAGCAGCTTGGTTAGCGGGGGCCTCAACACCGGGGAGCTGTTTTTT.

The rearrangement uses TRBV19 and TRBJ1-5; TRBD1 matches 10 bases. J gave up 0 bases and V 4 bases, and 9 bases lay outside the gene matches. The CDR3 covers 18 residues. Per the germline V gene, CDR1 is LNHDA and CDR2 is SQIVND (reference sequence). CDR3: CASSTGQGGSYSNQPQHF. The CDR3 DNA reads TGTGCCAGTAGTACCGGACAGGGGGGTTCCTATAGCAATCAGCCCCAGCATTTT. Full variable domain (rest looked up from reference TRBV19 and TRBJ1-5): DGGITQSPKYLFRKEGQNVTLSCEQNLNHDAMYWYRQDPGQGLRLIYYSQIVNDFQKGDIAEGYSVSREKKESFPLTVTSAQKNPTAFYLCASSTGQGGSYSNQPQHFGDGTRLSIL.

CDR3 in DNA: TGTGCCAGCAGCCAAGTCGGGGGGCCCCGGACAGATACGCAGTATTTT. This translates into CASSQVGGPRTDTQYF. This chain links TRBV7-8 with TRBJ2-3; D is possibly TRBD2 (7 bases). The germline V gene has CDR1 SGHVS and CDR2 FQNEAQ. The germline V and J ends were trimmed by 5 bases and 3 bases, with 18 bases remaining between them. The CDR3 has 16 amino acids.

This chain uses TRBV19 with TRBJ2-1; 10 bases line up with TRBD1. Germline CDR1 LNHDA, CDR2 SQIVND (reference sequence). The CDR3 extends over 14 amino acids. After removal of 6 bases from V and 15 bases from J, the junction contained 14 bases not matched to a gene. DNA for the CDR3: TGTGCCAGTAGCCTACGGGACAGGGGCGGACGGGGGTTCTTC. Translated, it gives CASSLRDRGGRGFF. The full variable domain, with the rest looked up from reference TRBV19 and TRBJ2-1, is DGGITQSPKYLFRKEGQNVTLSCEQNLNHDAMYWYRQDPGQGLRLIYYSQIVNDFQKGDIAEGYSVSREKKESFPLTVTSAQKNPTAFYLCASSLRDRGGRGFFGPGTRLTVL.

The chain joins TRBV28 to TRBJ1-2; D gene unclear. V lost 3 bases, J lost 1 base, and 6 bases lay in between. Germline V lookup: CDR1 MDHEN, CDR2 SYDVKM. The CDR3 consists of 13 residues. CDR3: CASSFRNNYGYTF. CDR3 sequence (DNA): TGTGCCAGCAGTTTTAGGAATAACTATGGCTACACCTTC.

The chain combines TRBV9 with TRBJ2-1; no clear D gene. CDR3 length: 15 residues. With 1 base removed from V and 2 bases from J, the gap between germline ends came to 10 bases. Germline V gives CDR1 SGDLS, CDR2 YYNGEE. The CDR3 is CASSVSALAYNEQFF. The CDR3 nucleotides are TGTGCCAGCAGCGTAAGTGCCCTCGCCTACAATGAGCAGTTCTTC.

The chain links TRBV5-1 to TRBJ2-3; 7 nucleotides line up with TRBD2. Germline CDR1 reads SGHRS; CDR2 reads YFSETQ. V trimming: 2 bases; J trimming: 0 bases; junction bases outside the gene matches: 3. The CDR3 is 15 residues long. Written as DNA, the CDR3 is TGCGCCAGCAGCTTTGGACTAGTGAGCACAGATACGCAGTATTTT. Translated: CASSFGLVSTDTQYF.

This clone has just a few counts. The chain employs TRBV21-1 and TRBJ1-5; TRBD1, as called in the table, went unchecked against the DNA. TRBV21-1 is a pseudogene segment. CDR3 length equals 15 residues. DNA of the CDR3: TGTGCCAGCAGCCTGGCCGGGACAGGCAAGAGGCCCCAGCATTTT. Amino acid sequence: CASSLAGTGKRPQHF.

The chain uses TRBV7-2 and TRBJ2-3, with 9 bases that match TRBD1. This CDR3 has 15 amino acids. Trimming cost V 2 bases and J 4 bases; bases outside gene matches: 4. Looked up from germline, CDR1 is SGHTA and CDR2 is FQGNSA. The CDR3 is CASSLTGQGPDTQYF. CDR3 nucleotide sequence: TGTGCCAGCAGCTTAACGGGACAGGGTCCAGATACGCAGTATTTT.

The J gene is TRBJ1-1, the V gene TRBV18; 7 bases are shared with TRBD1. The CDR3 has 17 residues. V was pared by 3 bases and J by 1 base, with 11 bases of the junction left unmatched. The V gene's germline CDR1 is KGHSH and CDR2 LQKENI. CDR3 loop: CASSPRQGLIRNTEAFF. The CDR3 coding sequence is TGTGCCAGCTCACCTCGACAGGGACTTATAAGGAACACTGAAGCTTTCTTT.